A single sample gave rise to the 6 T cell receptor beta chains below, sequenced in a study of cytotoxic CD8 clonotypes in ibrutinib-treated CLL. Sequencing used immunoSEQ multiplex PCR; TCRdb keeps in-frame clones, though not all of them. Of 13,000 to 15,000 clones detected, under 70% appear once; the ten largest clones hold about 5.5%. The input for sequencing was PBMCs, taken before ibrutinib treatment. The origin of the receptors is a human donor with chronic lymphocytic leukemia.

V and J are TRBV5-1 and TRBJ1-6; no reliable D call. Germline V gives CDR1 SGHRS, CDR2 YFSETQ. This CDR3 is 14 amino acids long. The V end lost 0 bases, the J end lost 8 bases, and 9 bases lay between the germline ends. CDR3 nucleotides: TGCGCCAGCAGCTTGGGGCCCGGGGATTCACCCCTCCACTTT. Its translation: CASSLGPGDSPLHF.

This chain joins TRBV5-1 and TRBJ1-4; D is undetermined. The CDR3 length is 15 residues. Germline V gives CDR1 SGHRS, CDR2 YFSETQ. The V and J ends lost 1 base and 8 bases respectively, with 15 bases between them. The CDR3: CASSLWAGRGEKLFF. Here the CDR3 DNA reads TGCGCCAGCAGCTTGTGGGCCGGCCGCGGGGAAAAACTGTTTTTT.

This clone was found a few times. The chain recombines TRBV4-2 with TRBJ1-3; 7 bases fit TRBD1. Germline assignment: CDR1 LGHNA and CDR2 YNFKEQ. The CDR3 length is 18 residues. V was pared by 0 bases and J by 0 bases, with 8 bases of the junction left unmatched. The CDR3 DNA follows: TGTGCCAGCAGCCAAGAACCTCGCAGGGGGATCTCTGGAAACACCATATATTTT. Its protein product is CASSQEPRRGISGNTIYF.

The chain combines TRBV5-1 with TRBJ2-2, with 12 bases lining up with TRBD2. Trimming at V came to 3 bases and at J to 2 bases, leaving 8 bases not matched to a gene. The germline V gene encodes CDR1 SGHRS and CDR2 YFSETQ. The CDR3 contains 18 residues. The CDR3, as DNA: TGCGCCAGCAGCTCTCCTAGCGGGAGGGCCCGAAACACCGGGGAGCTGTTTTTT. Translated, it gives CASSSPSGRARNTGELFF.

The chain links TRBV7-2 to TRBJ2-7, with D possibly being TRBD1 (6 bases). CDR1 SGHTA and CDR2 FQGNSA come from the germline V gene. The CDR3 covers 14 residues. V was trimmed by 3 bases and J by 6 bases, leaving 15 bases between them. The chain's CDR3 is CASSFSAGVGEQYF. DNA of the CDR3: TGTGCCAGCAGCTTCTCGGCAGGGGTGGGCGAGCAGTACTTC.

J is TRBJ2-3 and V is TRBV5-1, with 9 positions matching TRBD1. CDR1 is SGHRS and CDR2 is YFSETQ in the germline V gene. The CDR3 has 14 residues. V lost 4 bases, J lost 4 bases, and 4 bases stayed unmatched. The CDR3 protein is CASSPQGAADTQYF. CDR3 nucleotides: TGCGCCAGCAGCCCACAGGGGGCGGCAGATACGCAGTATTTT.